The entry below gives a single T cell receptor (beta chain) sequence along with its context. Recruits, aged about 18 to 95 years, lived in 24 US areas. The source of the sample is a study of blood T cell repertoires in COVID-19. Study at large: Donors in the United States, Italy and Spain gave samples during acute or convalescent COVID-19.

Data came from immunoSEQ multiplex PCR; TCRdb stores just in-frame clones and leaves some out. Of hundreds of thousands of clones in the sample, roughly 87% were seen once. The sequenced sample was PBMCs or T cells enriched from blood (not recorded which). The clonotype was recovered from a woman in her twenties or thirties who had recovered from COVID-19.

The CDR3 is CASSWHGNTEAFF. The DNA of the CDR3 is TGTGCCAGCAGCTGGCATGGGAACACTGAAGCTTTCTTT. The rearrangement uses TRBV11-1 and TRBJ1-1, with D unresolved. Trimming pared 4 bases from V and 1 base from J, leaving 7 bases between. CDR3 size: 13 residues. The germline V gene encodes CDR1 SGHAT and CDR2 FQDESV (reference sequence).